Listed below are T cell receptor beta chains from one sample, sequenced in a study of monozygotic twins with inflammatory bowel disease. With the 5' RACE reads reprocessed, TCRdb shows one record per CDR3 protein and no DNA. The table for this sample gives over 350,000 distinct CDR3 sequences. The sequencing sample was made of blood. The origin of the receptors is a human donor with ulcerative colitis or Crohn's disease, or a healthy co-twin of an affected twin (not recorded which). The CDR3 runs from the conserved cysteine through the conserved F or W.

TRBJ1-2	TRBV7-9	CASSLVERDYGYTF
TRBJ1-3	TRBV11-2	CASSSYGNTIYF
TRBJ1-2	TRBV29-1	CSVDRTGFSYTF
TRBJ2-2	TRBV30	CAWSRLGGRVTGELFF
TRBJ2-1	TRBV5-5	CASSSGPKQFF
TRBJ2-1	TRBV6-5	CASSYQIGSSYNEQFF
TRBJ2-5	TRBV5-5	CASSPGQGGALETQYF
TRBJ2-3	TRBV7-8	CASSPRGAGAALVEWYF
TRBJ1-5	TRBV18	CASSSGQGSHSNQPQHF
TRBJ2-5	TRBV30	CAWRYRGMETQYF
TRBJ1-2	TRBV4-1	CASSQFQRSNGYTF
TRBJ2-1	TRBV30	CAWSPRNEQFF
TRBJ1-6	TRBV2	CASSDQDPANSPLHF
TRBJ2-3	TRBV13	CASSLARQRNRADTQYF
TRBJ2-5	TRBV5-6	CASSGVVAAYQETQYF
TRBJ2-5	TRBV7-2	CASSLPRGVGTQYF
TRBJ2-6	TRBV11-1	CASSPKPGGASASSGANVLTF
TRBJ1-2	TRBV5-5	CASSVTGINYGYTF
TRBJ1-6	TRBV7-2	CASSFEGGGNSPLHF
TRBJ2-1	TRBV29-1	CSVEGGGVYNEQFF
TRBJ2-6	TRBV20-1	CSARDDWDRDLYRANVLTF